Each of the 10 T cell receptor beta chains below was sequenced from the same sample in a study of lymphopenia after photon versus proton radiotherapy. Data came from immunoSEQ multiplex PCR; TCRdb stores just in-frame clones and leaves some out. Here the sample spans approximately 30,000 clones, around 94% being singletons. This material consisted of peripheral blood, taken from a patient treated with photon-based radiotherapy. The receptors originated from a woman aged 50 to 65 with cholangiocarcinoma.

This chain links TRBV20-1 with TRBJ2-1; the D is unclear. Germline V gene lookup returns CDR1 DFQATT and CDR2 SNEGSKA (reference sequence). CDR3 size: 10 residues. V was cut by 6 bases and J by 9 bases, with 9 bases left in between. This CDR3 reads CSALLVEQFF. As DNA, the CDR3 is TGCAGTGCCCTATTGGTTGAGCAGTTCTTC.

This chain connects TRBV25-1 to TRBJ1-1, with D perhaps TRBD1 (6 bases). Germline CDR1 and CDR2: MGHDK and SYGVNS. Trimming cost V 5 bases and J 7 bases, with 20 bases left between them. The CDR3 sequence is 15 residues long. CDR3 sequence (DNA): TGTGCCAGCAGTTCTCGTCGAGGGGGGTTCGGTGAAGCTTTCTTT. It encodes CASSSRRGGFGEAFF.

The rearrangement links TRBV15 to TRBJ1-1; D not certain. CDR3 length: 14 residues. V dropped 1 base and J dropped 0 bases, with 6 bases sitting between them. Germline V gene sequence: CDR1 LNHNV, CDR2 YYDKDF (reference sequence). The CDR3 region has the DNA TGTGCCACCAGCAGAGTCGTGATGAACACTGAAGCTTTCTTT. This encodes CATSRVVMNTEAFF.

The rearrangement uses TRBV7-9 and TRBJ2-5; D perhaps matches TRBD2 (6 bases). V lost 8 bases to trimming and J lost 7 bases, with 20 bases between them. This CDR3 contains 14 residues. Germline V gene lookup returns CDR1 SEHNR and CDR2 FQNEAQ (reference sequence). The CDR3 reads CASSRDQNRGTQYF. The CDR3 DNA follows: TGTGCCAGCTCGCGGGATCAAAACCGGGGGACCCAGTACTTC.

The chain employs TRBV19 and TRBJ2-7; D perhaps matches TRBD2 (6 bases). CDR1 and CDR2 (germline): LNHDA, SQIVND (reference sequence). CDR3 length equals 13 residues. V was cut by 8 bases and J by 2 bases, with 13 bases left in between. The DNA of the CDR3 is TGTGCCAGTCGAGGGGAGGTTACCTACGAGCAGTACTTC. This translates into CASRGEVTYEQYF. Full variable domain (outside the CDR3, taken from reference TRBV19 and TRBJ2-7): DGGITQSPKYLFRKEGQNVTLSCEQNLNHDAMYWYRQDPGQGLRLIYYSQIVNDFQKGDIAEGYSVSREKKESFPLTVTSAQKNPTAFYLCASRGEVTYEQYFGPGTRLTVT.

This chain uses TRBV18 with TRBJ1-6; D is possibly TRBD1 (5 bases). The CDR3 totals 16 residues. The germline V gene has CDR1 KGHSH and CDR2 LQKENI. V gave up 3 bases and J gave up 4 bases, with 13 bases separating them. The CDR3 DNA follows: TGTGCCAGCTCACCCCCGTCAACAGGATATAATTCACCCCTCCACTTT. Translated, it gives CASSPPSTGYNSPLHF.

The V call is TRBV5-8, the J call TRBJ2-2; either TRBD1 or TRBD2 may fit D (5 bases each). The germline V gene encodes CDR1 SGHTS and CDR2 YDEGEE. The V and J ends lost 1 base and 4 bases respectively, with 14 bases between them. The CDR3 is 16 amino acids. In DNA, the CDR3 is TGTGCCAGCAGCTTGTGGTCCGGGACGGGCACCGGGGAGCTGTTTTTT. This sequence encodes CASSLWSGTGTGELFF.

The chain couples TRBV19 to TRBJ1-2; TRBD1 matches 7 bases. The CDR3 is 14 amino acids. The V segment lost 1 base and the J segment 8 bases; nucleotides outside the gene matches: 7. Germline V CDR1 and CDR2: LNHDA, SQIVND (reference sequence). The chain's CDR3 is CASSIGETGRGYTF. CDR3 DNA: TGTGCCAGTAGTATAGGAGAGACAGGGAGAGGCTACACCTTC.

The CDR3 nucleotides are TGTGCCAGCAGTGAAGGGGGCACTGAAGCTTTCTTT. As protein: CASSEGGTEAFF. The V call is TRBV6-1, the J call TRBJ1-1, with D hard to call. CDR3 length equals 12 residues. The germline gives CDR1 MNHNS, CDR2 SASEGT. The V end was cut by 1 base, the J end by 4 bases, with 4 bases between.

This chain links TRBV4-3 with TRBJ1-6; TRBD1 aligns across 9 bases. The germline gives CDR1 LGHNA, CDR2 YSLEER. The V segment lost 3 bases and the J segment 9 bases; nucleotides outside the gene matches: 0. CDR3 length: 13 residues. CDR3 protein: CASSQTGGSPLHF. The CDR3 DNA is TGCGCCAGCAGCCAGACAGGGGGTTCACCCCTCCACTTT.